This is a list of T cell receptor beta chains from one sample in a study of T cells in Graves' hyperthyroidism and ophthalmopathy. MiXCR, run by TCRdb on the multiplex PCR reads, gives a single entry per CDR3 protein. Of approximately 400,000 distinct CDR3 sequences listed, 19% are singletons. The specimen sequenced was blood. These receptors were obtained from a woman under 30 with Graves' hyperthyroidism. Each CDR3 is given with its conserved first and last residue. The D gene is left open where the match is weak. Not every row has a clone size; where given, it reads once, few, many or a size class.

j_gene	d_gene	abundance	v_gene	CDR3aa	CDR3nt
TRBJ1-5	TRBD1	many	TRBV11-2	CASSPPGTGFVQPQHF	TGTGCCAGCAGCCCACCCGGGACAGGGTTTGTTCAGCCCCAGCATTTT
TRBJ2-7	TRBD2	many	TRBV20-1	CSAGAAGDEQYF	TGCAGTGCTGGCGCGGCGGGGGACGAGCAGTACTTC
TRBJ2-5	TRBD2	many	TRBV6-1	CASSPRSGGFPETQYF	TGTGCCAGCAGCCCCAGAAGCGGGGGGTTTCCAGAGACCCAGTACTTC
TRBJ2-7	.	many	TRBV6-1	CASSQDTFYEQYF	TGTGCCAGCAGTCAAGACACCTTCTACGAGCAGTACTTC
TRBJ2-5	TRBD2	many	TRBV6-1	CASSSGGAKETQYF	TGTGCCAGCAGCAGCGGGGGGGCAAAAGAGACCCAGTACTTC
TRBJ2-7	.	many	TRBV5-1	CASSSDYSYEQYF	TGCGCCAGCAGCTCGGACTACTCCTACGAGCAGTACTTC
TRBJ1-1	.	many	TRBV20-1	CSATKGNTEAFF	TGCAGTGCTACTAAGGGGAACACTGAAGCTTTCTTT
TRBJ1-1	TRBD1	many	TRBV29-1	CSVVRTGVDTEAFF	TGCAGCGTTGTGAGGACAGGGGTAGACACTGAAGCTTTCTTT
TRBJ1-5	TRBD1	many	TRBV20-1	CSANDRETQTNQPQHF	TGCAGTGCTAACGACAGGGAGACCCAGACGAATCAGCCCCAGCATTTT
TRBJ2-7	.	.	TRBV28	CASSPSKGSSGQYF	TGTGCCAGCAGCCCATCCAAAGGGTCCTCCGGGCAGTACTTC
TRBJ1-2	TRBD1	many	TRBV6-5	CASRGTGDYGYTF	TGTGCCAGCAGGGGTACAGGGGACTATGGCTACACCTTC
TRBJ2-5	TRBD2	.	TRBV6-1	CASTPTSGGAWETQYF	TGTGCCAGCACCCCGACTAGCGGGGGGGCATGGGAGACCCAGTACTTC
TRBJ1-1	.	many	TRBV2	CASTGANTEAFF	TGTGCCAGCACCGGAGCGAACACTGAAGCTTTCTTT
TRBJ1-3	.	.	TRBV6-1	CAVIGASGNTIYF	TGTGCGGTGATAGGGGCCTCTGGAAACACCATATATTTT
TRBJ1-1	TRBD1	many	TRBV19	CASSAGHDRVNTEAFF	TGTGCCAGTAGTGCCGGGCACGACAGGGTGAACACTGAAGCTTTCTTT
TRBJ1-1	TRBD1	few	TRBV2	CASSRQGSTEAFF	TGTGCCAGCAGTCGACAGGGGAGTACTGAAGCTTTCTTT
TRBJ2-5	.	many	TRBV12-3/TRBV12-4	CASSWFSGQETQYF	TGTGCCAGCAGTTGGTTCAGCGGGCAAGAGACCCAGTACTTC
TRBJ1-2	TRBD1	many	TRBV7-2	CASSFGQVNYGYTF	TGTGCCAGCAGCTTCGGACAGGTCAACTATGGCTACACCTTC
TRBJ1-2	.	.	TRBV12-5	CASGFFGDGCTF	TGTGCTAGTGGTTTTTTCGGGGATGGCTGCACCTTC
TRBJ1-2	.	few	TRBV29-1	CSVEMDYGYTF	TGCAGCGTAGAAATGGACTATGGCTACACCTTC
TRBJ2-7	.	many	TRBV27	CASRHPGGTYEQYF	TGTGCCAGCAGACACCCCGGGGGCACCTACGAGCAGTACTTC
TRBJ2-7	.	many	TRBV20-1	CSARELGGAKPDEQYF	TGCAGTGCTAGAGAACTTGGGGGGGCGAAGCCCGACGAGCAGTACTTC
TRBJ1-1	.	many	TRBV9	CTSSASGVGNTEAFF	TGTACCAGCAGCGCCTCAGGGGTGGGGAACACTGAAGCTTTCTTT
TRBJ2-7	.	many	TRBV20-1	CSATLGPISYEQYF	TGCAGTGCTACTCTTGGACCAATCTCCTACGAGCAGTACTTC
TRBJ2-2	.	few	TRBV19	CASTLRRQGGTGELFF	TGTGCCAGTACCCTACGTAGACAGGGAGGCACCGGGGAGCTGTTTTTT
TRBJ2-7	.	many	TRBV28	CASSSRGVEQYF	TGTGCCAGCAGTTCCAGGGGCGTCGAGCAGTACTTC
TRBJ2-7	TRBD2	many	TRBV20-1	CSARELAGGLYEQYF	TGCAGTGCTAGAGAGTTAGCGGGGGGGCTCTACGAGCAGTACTTC
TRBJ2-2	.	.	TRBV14	CASIQVGIYTGELFF	TGTGCCAGCATCCAAGTAGGGATCTACACCGGGGAGCTGTTTTTT
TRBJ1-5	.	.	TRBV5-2	CASNFGPTGPGPYSNQPQHF	TGTGCCAGCAACTTTGGGCCGACAGGCCCCGGGCCATATAGCAATCAGCCCCAGCATTTT
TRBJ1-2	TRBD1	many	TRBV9	CASSPDPGTGSTGGYTF	TGTGCCAGCAGCCCTGACCCCGGGACAGGGTCGACTGGGGGCTACACCTTC
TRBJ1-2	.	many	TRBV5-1	CASSYDPQGNYGYTF	TGCGCCAGCAGCTACGATCCACAGGGAAACTATGGCTACACCTTC
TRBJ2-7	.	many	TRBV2	CALVVQSYEQYF	TGTGCCCTCGTGGTGCAGTCCTACGAGCAGTACTTC
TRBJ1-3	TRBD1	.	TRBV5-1	CASSLAGTDSGNTIYF	TGCGCCAGCAGCTTGGCCGGGACAGACTCTGGAAACACCATATATTTT
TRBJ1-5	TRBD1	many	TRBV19	CASSADRVQPQHF	TGTGCCAGTAGTGCCGACAGGGTTCAGCCCCAGCATTTT
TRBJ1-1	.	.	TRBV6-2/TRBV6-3	CASGVAVGTEAFF	TGTGCCAGCGGGGTGGCGGTGGGCACTGAAGCTTTCTTT
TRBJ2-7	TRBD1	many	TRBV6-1	CASLDRGNTYEQYF	TGTGCCAGCTTAGACAGGGGCAACACCTACGAGCAGTACTTC
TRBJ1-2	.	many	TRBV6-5	CASSSGPSGSNYGYTF	TGTGCCAGCAGTTCAGGACCGTCTGGGAGTAACTATGGCTACACCTTC
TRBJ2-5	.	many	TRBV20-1	CSARPGVETQYF	TGCAGTGCTAGACCCGGGGTAGAGACCCAGTACTTC
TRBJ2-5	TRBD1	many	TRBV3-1	CASSPSSGQGIEETQYF	TGTGCCAGCAGCCCAAGTTCGGGACAGGGGATTGAAGAGACCCAGTACTTC
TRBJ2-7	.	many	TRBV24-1	CATSDLKGYEQYF	TGTGCCACCAGTGATTTGAAGGGCTACGAGCAGTACTTC
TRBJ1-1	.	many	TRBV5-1	CASSSDISGTEAFF	TGCGCCAGCAGCTCGGACATAAGCGGCACTGAAGCTTTCTTT
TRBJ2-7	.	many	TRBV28	CASKSVSQSYEQYF	TGTGCCAGCAAAAGTGTTTCGCAGTCCTACGAGCAGTACTTC
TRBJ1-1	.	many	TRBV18	CASAQRADTEAFF	TGTGCCAGCGCACAGAGGGCGGACACTGAAGCTTTCTTT
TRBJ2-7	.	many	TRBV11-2	CASSLGRLVGVEQYF	TGTGCCAGCAGCTTGGGACGGCTCGTAGGGGTTGAGCAGTACTTC
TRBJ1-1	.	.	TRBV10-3	CAISESMSEAFF	TGTGCCATCAGTGAGTCGATGTCCGAAGCTTTCTTT
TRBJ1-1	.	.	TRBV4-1	CASSRNRDGTEAFF	TGCGCCAGCAGCCGAAACAGGGACGGCACTGAAGCTTTCTTT
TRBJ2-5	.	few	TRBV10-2	CASSTGKGQTQYF	TGCGCCAGCAGCACAGGGAAGGGGCAGACCCAGTACTTC
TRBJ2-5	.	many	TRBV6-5	CASSYSHSSDLSSETQYF	TGTGCCAGCAGTTACTCGCATTCATCCGACTTGTCATCGGAGACCCAGTACTTC
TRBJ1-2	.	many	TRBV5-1	CASSSRTENYGYTF	TGCGCCAGCAGCTCTAGGACAGAAAACTATGGCTACACCTTC
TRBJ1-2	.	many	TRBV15	CATSTSPANYGYTF	TGTGCCACCAGCACCTCGCCAGCTAACTATGGCTACACCTTC
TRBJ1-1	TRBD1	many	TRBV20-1	CSARGADRGTNTEAFF	TGCAGTGCTAGAGGCGCCGACAGGGGAACGAACACTGAAGCTTTCTTT
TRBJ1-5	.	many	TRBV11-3	CASAYWAISNQPQHF	TGTGCCAGCGCATACTGGGCCATTAGCAATCAGCCCCAGCATTTT
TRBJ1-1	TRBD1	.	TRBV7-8	CASSLARQGMNTEAFF	TGTGCCAGCAGCTTAGCTCGACAGGGTATGAACACTGAAGCTTTCTTT
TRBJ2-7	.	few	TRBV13	CASSLGQGVPPYEQYF	TGTGCCAGCAGCTTAGGCCAAGGGGTCCCCCCCTACGAGCAGTACTTC